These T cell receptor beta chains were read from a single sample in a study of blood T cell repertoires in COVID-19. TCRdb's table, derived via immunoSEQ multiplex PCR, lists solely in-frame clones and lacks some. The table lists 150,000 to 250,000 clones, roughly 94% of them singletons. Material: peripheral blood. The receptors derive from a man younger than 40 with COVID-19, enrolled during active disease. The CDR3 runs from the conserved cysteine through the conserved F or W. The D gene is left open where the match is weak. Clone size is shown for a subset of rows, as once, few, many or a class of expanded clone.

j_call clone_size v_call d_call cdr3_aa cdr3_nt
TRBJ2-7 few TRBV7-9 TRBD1 CASSLTDRPYEQYF TGTGCCAGCAGCTTAACGGACAGGCCCTACGAGCAGTACTTC
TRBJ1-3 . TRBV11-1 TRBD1 CASSQGQVISGNTIYF TGTGCCAGCAGCCAGGGACAGGTGATCTCTGGAAACACCATATATTTT
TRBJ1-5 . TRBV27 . CASSLVRGDGNQPQHF TGTGCCAGCAGTTTAGTCCGGGGAGACGGCAATCAGCCCCAGCATTTT
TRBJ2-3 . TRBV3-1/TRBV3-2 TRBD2 CASSQAGGAIDTQYF TGTGCCAGCAGCCAAGCCGGGGGGGCCATTGATACGCAGTATTTT
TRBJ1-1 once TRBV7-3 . CASSLSGGRSYMNTEAFF TGTGCCAGCAGCTTATCGGGGGGAAGGAGCTACATGAACACTGAAGCTTTCTTT
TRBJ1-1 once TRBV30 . CAWNRRSTRRAGGSFF TGTGCCTGGAATAGGAGGTCAACCCGGAGGGCAGGAGGATCTTTCTTT
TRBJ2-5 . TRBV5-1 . CASSLQTDSLYQETQYF TGCGCCAGCAGCTTACAAACGGACAGCCTTTACCAAGAGACCCAGTACTTC
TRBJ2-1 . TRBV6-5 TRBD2 CASSYSPTSGVNEQFF TGTGCCAGCAGTTACTCGCCGACTAGCGGGGTTAATGAGCAGTTCTTC
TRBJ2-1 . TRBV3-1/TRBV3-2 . CASSQDWADYNEQFF TGTGCCAGCAGCCAAGATTGGGCAGATTACAATGAGCAGTTCTTC
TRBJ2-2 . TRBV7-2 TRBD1 CASSQNTGTATGELFF TGTGCCAGCAGCCAAAACACCGGGACAGCCACCGGGGAGCTGTTTTTT
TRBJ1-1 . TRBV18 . CASTGHLNTEAFF TGTGCCAGTACGGGACATTTGAACACTGAAGCTTTCTTT
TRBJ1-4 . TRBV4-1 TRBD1 CASSQVRSRTGPSEKLFF TGCGCCAGCAGCCAAGTGAGATCACGGACAGGGCCGTCGGAAAAACTGTTTTTT
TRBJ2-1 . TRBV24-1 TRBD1 CATSDGQGAYNEQFF TGTGCCACCAGTGACGGACAGGGGGCTTACAATGAGCAGTTCTTC
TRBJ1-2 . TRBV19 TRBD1 CASSSGQERDGYTF TGTGCCAGTAGTTCAGGACAGGAGAGGGATGGCTACACCTTC
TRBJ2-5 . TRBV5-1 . CASSVTRAEKETQYF TGCGCCAGCAGCGTTACTAGGGCGGAGAAAGAGACCCAGTACTTC
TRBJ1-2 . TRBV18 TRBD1 CASSRGTGGRYGYTF TGTGCCAGCTCAAGAGGGACAGGGGGCCGCTATGGCTACACCTTC
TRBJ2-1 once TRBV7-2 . CASSPGWGRDEQFF TGTGCCAGCAGCCCCGGCTGGGGGCGGGATGAGCAGTTCTTC
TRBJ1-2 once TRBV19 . CASSSQDRANYGYTF TGTGCCAGTAGTTCCCAAGACAGAGCTAACTATGGCTACACCTTC
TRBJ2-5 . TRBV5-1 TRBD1 CASSFPVNRTGIGETQYF TGCGCCAGCAGCTTTCCGGTTAACCGGACAGGGATCGGAGAGACCCAGTACTTC
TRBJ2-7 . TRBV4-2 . CASSQVSGSSYEQYF TGTGCCAGCAGCCAAGTGTCGGGGTCCTCCTACGAGCAGTACTTC
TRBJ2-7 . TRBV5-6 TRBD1 CASSFITGQGDLYEQYF TGTGCCAGCAGCTTTATAACGGGACAGGGGGATCTTTACGAGCAGTACTTC
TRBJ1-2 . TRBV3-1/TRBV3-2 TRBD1 CASSQVFGTGGHYGYTF TGTGCCAGCAGCCAAGTTTTCGGGACAGGGGGTCACTATGGCTACACCTTC
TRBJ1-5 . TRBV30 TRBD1 CAWRGQADQPQHF TGTGCCTGGAGGGGACAGGCTGATCAGCCCCAGCATTTT
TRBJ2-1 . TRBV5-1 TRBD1 CASSLGTGDNEQFF TGCGCCAGCAGCTTGGGGACAGGGGACAATGAGCAGTTCTTC
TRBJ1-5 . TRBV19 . CASSMVLVWQGRNQPQHF TGTGCCAGTAGTATGGTTTTGGTGTGGCAGGGGCGAAATCAGCCCCAGCATTTT
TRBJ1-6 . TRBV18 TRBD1 CASSPGTGASSYNSPLHF TGTGCCAGCTCACCGGGGACAGGGGCTAGCTCCTATAATTCACCCCTCCACTTT
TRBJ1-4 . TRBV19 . CASTTKRMASTNEKLFF TGTGCCAGTACCACTAAAAGGATGGCCTCAACTAATGAAAAACTGTTTTTT
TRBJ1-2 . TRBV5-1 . CASRLGGTAYGYTF TGCGCCAGCCGTTTAGGGGGTACGGCATATGGCTACACCTTC
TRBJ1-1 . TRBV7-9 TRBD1 CASSSSFSTGHDTEAFF TGTGCCAGCAGCTCCTCTTTCTCGACAGGGCACGACACTGAAGCTTTCTTT
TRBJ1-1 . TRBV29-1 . CSVQAGDTEAFF TGCAGCGTACAAGCGGGGGACACTGAAGCTTTCTTT
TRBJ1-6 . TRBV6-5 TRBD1 CASSKIDRVNSPLHF TGTGCCAGCAGTAAGATTGACAGGGTTAATTCACCCCTCCACTTT
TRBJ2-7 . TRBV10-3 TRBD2 CAISEWGGEYEQYF TGTGCCATCAGTGAGTGGGGGGGGGAGTACGAGCAGTACTTC
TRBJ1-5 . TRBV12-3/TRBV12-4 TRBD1 CASSLRDREEHF TGTGCCAGCAGTCTCCGGGACAGGGAGGAGCATTTT
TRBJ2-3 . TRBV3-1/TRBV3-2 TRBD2 CASSRLVAGGPGDTQYF TGTGCCAGCAGCCGCCTCGTCGCGGGGGGGCCTGGAGATACGCAGTATTTT
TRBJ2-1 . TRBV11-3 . CASSLARGAYNEQFF TGTGCCAGCAGCTTAGCCAGGGGGGCCTACAATGAGCAGTTCTTC
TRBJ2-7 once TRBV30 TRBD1 CAWSVDRGSEQYF TGTGCCTGGAGTGTGGACAGGGGGAGCGAGCAGTACTTC
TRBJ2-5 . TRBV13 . CASNHLRGNQETQYF TGTGCCAGCAACCATCTGAGGGGGAACCAAGAGACCCAGTACTTC
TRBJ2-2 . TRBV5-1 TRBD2 CASSWGLEDTGELFF TGCGCCAGCAGCTGGGGACTAGAGGACACCGGGGAGCTGTTTTTT
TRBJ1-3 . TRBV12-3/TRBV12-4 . CASSFSEGNTIYF TGTGCCAGCAGTTTTTCTGAGGGAAACACCATATATTTT
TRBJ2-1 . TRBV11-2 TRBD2 CASSFSGGTIYNEQFF TGTGCCAGCAGCTTTAGCGGGGGGACTATCTACAATGAGCAGTTCTTC
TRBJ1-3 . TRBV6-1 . CASSAWAITSGNTIYF TGTGCCAGCAGTGCTTGGGCTATCACCTCTGGAAACACCATATATTTT
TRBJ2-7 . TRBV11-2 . CASSILARAEQYF TGTGCCAGCAGCATACTAGCTCGCGCCGAGCAGTACTTC
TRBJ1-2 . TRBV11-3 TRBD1 CASSLEVVRDRGSYTF TGTGCCAGCAGCTTAGAGGTCGTAAGGGACAGGGGTAGCTACACCTTC
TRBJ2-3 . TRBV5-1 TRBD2 CASSLIMGGPDTQYF TGCGCCAGCAGCTTGATTATGGGAGGGCCAGATACGCAGTATTTT
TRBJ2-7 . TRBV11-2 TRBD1 CASSPGQGLTYEQYF TGTGCCAGCAGCCCCGGACAGGGGCTAACCTACGAGCAGTACTTC
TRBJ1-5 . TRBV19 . CASSMGLIQPQHF TGTGCCAGTAGTATGGGGCTGATACAGCCCCAGCATTTT
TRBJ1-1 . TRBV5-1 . CASSFFQGKNTEAFF TGCGCCAGCAGCTTCTTTCAGGGCAAGAACACTGAAGCTTTCTTT
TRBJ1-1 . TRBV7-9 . CASSLAEGEGAPEAFF TGTGCCAGCAGCTTAGCGGAGGGAGAGGGAGCACCTGAAGCTTTCTTT
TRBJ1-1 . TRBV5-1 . CASRQDTGNTEAFF TGCGCCAGCAGACAAGACACAGGGAACACTGAAGCTTTCTTT
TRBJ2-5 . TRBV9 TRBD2 CASSVASSGAQETQYF TGTGCCAGCAGCGTAGCTTCTAGCGGGGCTCAAGAGACCCAGTACTTC
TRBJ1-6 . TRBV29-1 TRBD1 CSVGSGGPRSPLHF TGCAGCGTTGGATCAGGGGGCCCACGGTCACCCCTCCACTTT
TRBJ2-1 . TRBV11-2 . CASSFSGGQFF TGTGCCAGCAGCTTCTCCGGGGGGCAGTTCTTC
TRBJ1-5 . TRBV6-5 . CASSGGVESNQPQHF TGTGCCAGCAGCGGGGGAGTCGAGAGCAATCAGCCCCAGCATTTT
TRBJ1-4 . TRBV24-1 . CATSEVQRDEKLFF TGTGCCACCAGTGAGGTCCAGCGGGATGAAAAACTGTTTTTT
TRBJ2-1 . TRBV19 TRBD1 CASSSRTGGGNEQFF TGTGCCAGTAGTTCCCGGACAGGGGGCGGCAATGAGCAGTTCTTC